This TCR beta chain came from a study of cytomegalovirus exposure and HLA in healthy donors (dated by TCRdb to about 2017). About the investigation overall: According to a later analysis, the 120 or so validation repertoires were produced on the same platform as the approximately 690 repertoires of the first cohort. A separate validation cohort of roughly 130 different subjects was used in addition to the roughly 670-subject first cohort. The aim of the study was to test whether cataloging public T cell receptors could identify signatures of past pathogen exposure. To predict cytomegalovirus infection status, the study brought together high-throughput TCR immunosequencing, statistical association of individual TCRs with disease status, and machine learning. Overall study results and their limits: Cytomegalovirus status was reported to be diagnosed by the classifier with high specificity and sensitivity in both the original and validation cohorts. The study listed 150 to 200 TCR beta chains as associated with cytomegalovirus. A later analysis had no HLA typing for the validation cohort, so co-occurrence there was scored across all 110 or so repertoires. Most TCR sequences were observed very rarely across donors, whereas some public TCRs were present in many individuals. The authors suggested that the approach could potentially be extended to other disease states and immunological phenotypes. Three of the identified cytomegalovirus-associated TCR beta chains were confirmed in vitro to be specific for cytomegalovirus antigens. In a later analysis, TCRs clustered in the first cohort were found to also tend to co-occur in the 120 validation repertoires, with about 94% of cluster scores above 0.

The library was built by means of the immunoSEQ multiplex PCR assay. As for the original processing: A statistical classification framework was built to diagnose cytomegalovirus status from the catalog of TCR beta chain sequences. This is the immuneACCESS table as TCRdb keeps it, with only in-frame sequences that have V and J called. A part of the clones is gone; compared with another copy, unresolved V genes explain less than half, and the rest is unexplained. V and J calls and clone size are copied from that table; D and trimming were computed from the DNA. In this sample the table shows 100,000 to 150,000 clones, around 94% of which occur a single time. The ten largest make up around 1.3% of the sample. The donors were included in the validation cohort of over a hundred subjects, a group kept apart from the approximately 670-subject first cohort. V is shortened by 4 bases, J by 5 bases, and the region joining them spans 11 bases. The germline V gene provides CDR1 MNHEY and CDR2 SVGAGI. The CDR3, cysteine through phenylalanine, is 13 amino acids long. Just CDR3 DNA is preserved here, 39 bases in frame from base 1.

Turning to this clone: The antigen it recognizes is unknown. Per-nucleotide qualities are absent, and no much larger clonotype sits a single base away.

The sample consisted of PBMCs. The chain employs TRBV6-5 and TRBJ1-2, with TRBD1 tentatively as D gene (5 bases match). The origin of this receptor is a woman aged 18-29 years in good health and CMV-seronegative. In nucleotide form, the sequence is TGTGCCAGCAGTTTTTTCAGACAGTATGGCTACACCTTC. Translated, it gives CASSFFRQYGYTF.